This TCR beta chain comes out of a study of response to subunit inactivated influenza vaccine. Whole-study results and caveats: Seasonal influenza vaccination, on each occasion, was suggested by the authors to recruit few new T cells.

CDR3 length equals 11 residues. Trimming cost V 6 bases and J 4 bases, with 7 bases left between them. Using its own MiXCR run on the RT-PCR reads, TCRdb lists one record per CDR3 protein. In the table there are about 540,000 distinct CDR3 sequences, approximately 24% of which are singletons. There are many counts of this clonotype. The antigen remains undetermined. These sequences were also reported in another study, on T cells expressing NK-cell markers. This second study notes: The TCR beta cDNA came from 5'RACE template switching with UMIs. Within several experiments, an anti-gamma-delta TCR antibody kept the sorting limited to alpha-beta TCR T cells. Similarly, these clonotypes led the CD3+CD56-NKG2C+ fraction as well in a few donors.

The chain combines TRBV12-3 or TRBV12-4 with TRBJ2-7, with D hard to call. The sequencing used CD4+ T cells sorted from PBMCs, collected 12 days after vaccination. This TCR was sampled from a man aged 45-65 years who received an inactivated influenza vaccine. The CDR3 DNA is TGTGCCAGCAGGGATTTTTACGAGCAGTACTTC. Translation: CASRDFYEQYF.